The clone carrying this T cell receptor beta chain was seen more than once but under ten times. What it binds is not known. A single record per CDR3 protein comes from TCRdb applying MiXCR to the 5' RACE reads. The table shows hundreds of thousands of distinct CDR3 sequences, with less than 25% occurring only once. This specimen belongs to a study of T-cell memory formation after mild COVID-19. Germline CDR1 is SQVTM and CDR2 is ANQGSEA. This CDR3 has 13 amino acids. V lost 4 bases and J 3 bases, leaving 13 bases between the germline ends. The study, taken as a whole, reports: Day 15 to 85 contractors were CD4/CD8 balanced; later expanders leaned CD4+. Contracting CD4+ clones lay largely in CM and EM, with CD8+ ones residing in EMRA.

Sequenced material: PBMCs or a T cell subset sorted from them (not recorded which). The chain couples TRBV29-1 to TRBJ2-7; a possible D gene is TRBD2 (7 bases). This sequence was found in an adult woman who had mild COVID-19 (a few samples of this study predate the infection). Cell type and time point are not known. The CDR3 loop is CSVAGGADYEQYF. CDR3 DNA sequence: TGCAGCGTTGCGGGGGGCGCCGACTACGAGCAGTACTTC.